This entry is about one T cell receptor beta chain. Its antigen is not known. The source of the sample is a study of cytomegalovirus exposure and HLA in healthy donors. The CDR3 extends over 13 amino acids. The V gene's germline CDR1 is KGHSH and CDR2 LQKENI. The V end lost 5 bases, the J end lost 3 bases, and 8 bases lay between the germline ends. The PCR was carried out with 60 Vbeta primers and 13 Jbeta primers. Per the study methods: Some 10 million shared chains were among the roughly 78 million unique TCR beta chains that a later analysis counted. Here immunoSEQ multiplex PCR was the method, and the copy in TCRdb shows in-frame clones only, minus some. The V and J calls and the clone size are those of that table, but D and trimming were determined from the DNA. The sample lists 100,000 to 150,000 clones; 70% to 85% were seen once. General study points: Later analysis demonstrated an association between a missense DCLRE1C variant and TCR beta V- and J-gene trimming.

The rearrangement uses TRBV18 and TRBJ1-5; no clear D. Sequencing was done on a sample of PBMCs. This clonotype originated in a boy younger than 10 in good health and CMV-seronegative. As DNA, the CDR3 is TGTGCCAGCTCATCCTATCTCAATCAGCCCCAGCATTTT. Amino acids: CASSSYLNQPQHF.